These T cell receptor beta chains were read from a single sample in a study of long-term antiretroviral therapy in people with HIV. Sequenced by immunoSEQ multiplex PCR; TCRdb stores in-frame clones only, minus some. The sample comprises 15,000 to 20,000 clones, 70% to 90% of which are singletons, and 9.5% to 15% rests with the top ten. Sequenced here: unsorted PBMCs, sampled 0.7 years before starting antiretroviral therapy. These receptors all stem from a man aged 50-60 years with HIV. CDR3s include the opening cysteine and the closing phenylalanine or tryptophan. Fields, in order: clone size, J gene, D gene, V gene, CDR3 DNA, CDR3 protein. The D gene is left open where the match is weak. Expanded clones are given a class, and other clones once, few, many or no size at all.

size: .
J: TRBJ2-3
D: TRBD1
V: TRBV28
DNA: TGTGCCAGCAGTTTCATTTCCGGGACAGGTTTCCAGTATTTT
CDR3: CASSFISGTGFQYF

size: .
J: TRBJ1-1
D: TRBD1
V: TRBV5-1
DNA: TGCGCCAGCAGCGTCACGACAGGGTTGAACACTGAAGCTTTCTTT
CDR3: CASSVTTGLNTEAFF

size: few
J: TRBJ1-2
D: TRBD1
V: TRBV6-5
DNA: TGTGCCAGCAGTTACGGGACAGACTATGGCTACACCTTC
CDR3: CASSYGTDYGYTF

size: .
J: TRBJ2-1
D: .
V: TRBV20-1
DNA: TGCAGTGCGTCGGAGGGCCGTGAGCAGTTCTTC
CDR3: CSASEGREQFF

size: .
J: TRBJ1-2
D: TRBD1
V: TRBV5-6
DNA: TGTGCCAGCAGCTGGAGGGACAGGGGGGCGGGCGGCTACACCTTC
CDR3: CASSWRDRGAGGYTF

size: .
J: TRBJ2-3
D: .
V: TRBV5-1
DNA: TGCGCCAGCAGCCCCTCGGGGGTAGATACGCAGTATTTT
CDR3: CASSPSGVDTQYF

size: .
J: TRBJ2-4
D: TRBD2
V: TRBV7-9
DNA: TGTGCCAGCAGCGAAGACGGGGGGATAGCCAAAAACATTCAGTACTTC
CDR3: CASSEDGGIAKNIQYF

size: .
J: TRBJ2-7
D: .
V: TRBV5-1
DNA: TGCGCCAGCAGCACCGTAAGGGACGCCTACGAGCAGTACTTC
CDR3: CASSTVRDAYEQYF

size: once
J: TRBJ2-2
D: TRBD1
V: TRBV25-1
DNA: TGTGCCAGTGACAGGGGTGGGGAGCTGTTTTTT
CDR3: CASDRGGELFF

size: .
J: TRBJ2-7
D: TRBD2
V: TRBV2
DNA: TGTGCCCGCCCGGGGGGGGCTTACGAGCAGTACTTC
CDR3: CARPGGAYEQYF

size: .
J: TRBJ2-7
D: .
V: TRBV5-6
DNA: TGTGCCAGCAGCTTGGGCCCCCCTGACAGCCTGGTAACCTACGAGCAGTACTTC
CDR3: CASSLGPPDSLVTYEQYF

size: .
J: TRBJ2-7
D: .
V: TRBV18
DNA: TGTGCCAGCTCACCAGCCACTGGCGAGCAGTACTTC
CDR3: CASSPATGEQYF

size: .
J: TRBJ2-3
D: TRBD2
V: TRBV6-5
DNA: TGTGCCAGCAGTCGTAATCTAGCGGGAGCAGATACGCAGTATTTT
CDR3: CASSRNLAGADTQYF

size: once
J: TRBJ1-2
D: .
V: TRBV29-1
DNA: TGCAGCGGGGGGTTTGGGGATCCGAGTGGCTACACCTTC
CDR3: CSGGFGDPSGYTF

size: .
J: TRBJ1-2
D: .
V: TRBV5-6
DNA: TGTGCCAGCAGCATACCTAACTATGGCTACACCTTC
CDR3: CASSIPNYGYTF

size: medium-sized
J: TRBJ2-5
D: .
V: TRBV9
DNA: TGTGCCAGCAGCGGACGGATTCAAGAGACCCAGTACTTC
CDR3: CASSGRIQETQYF

size: .
J: TRBJ1-1
D: .
V: TRBV6-5
DNA: TGTGCCAGCAGACTCATAGGCGGTAGCACTGAAGCTTTCTTT
CDR3: CASRLIGGSTEAFF

size: .
J: TRBJ1-1
D: .
V: TRBV2
DNA: TGTGCCAGCAGTGAAGGGTCCAGGAACACTGAAGCTTTCTTT
CDR3: CASSEGSRNTEAFF

size: .
J: TRBJ2-2
D: TRBD2
V: TRBV27
DNA: TGTGCCAGCACTCGAACTAGCGGGAGTACTGGGGAGCTGTTTTTT
CDR3: CASTRTSGSTGELFF

size: .
J: TRBJ1-2
D: .
V: TRBV9
DNA: TGTGCCAGCAGCGTTGGCTCGTACCCGTATGGCTACACCTTC
CDR3: CASSVGSYPYGYTF

size: .
J: TRBJ2-1
D: TRBD2
V: TRBV27
DNA: TGTGCCAGCAGTCCCCGAGGACTAGGCGGGGGGGTATATGAGCAGTTCTTC
CDR3: CASSPRGLGGGVYEQFF

size: .
J: TRBJ2-3
D: .
V: TRBV6-6
DNA: TGTGCCAGCAGTTACCGAGAGGGAACAGATACGCAGTATTTT
CDR3: CASSYREGTDTQYF

size: .
J: TRBJ1-3
D: .
V: TRBV25-1
DNA: TGTGCCAGCAGTGATCATAGGGGCAGGAGCTCTGGAAACACCATATATTTT
CDR3: CASSDHRGRSSGNTIYF

size: .
J: TRBJ2-7
D: .
V: TRBV7-2
DNA: TGTGCCAGCAGCTTACGCAGGGGCCCTCTTGAGCAGTACTTC
CDR3: CASSLRRGPLEQYF

size: .
J: TRBJ2-7
D: TRBD1
V: TRBV4-1
DNA: TGCGCCAGCAGCCAAGCGGGGGACAGGGGGCATGAGCAGTACTTC
CDR3: CASSQAGDRGHEQYF

size: .
J: TRBJ2-2
D: .
V: TRBV27
DNA: TGTGCCAGCATGTGGGGGGAAGGCGGGGAGCTGTTTTTT
CDR3: CASMWGEGGELFF

size: .
J: TRBJ1-6
D: .
V: TRBV11-2
DNA: TGTGCCAGCGGCCGGGTCACGCCCTATAATTCACCCCTCCACTTT
CDR3: CASGRVTPYNSPLHF

size: once
J: TRBJ1-2
D: .
V: TRBV9
DNA: TGTGCCAGCAGCGTATCAGCAGGAATGGTCGGCTACACCTTC
CDR3: CASSVSAGMVGYTF

size: .
J: TRBJ1-1
D: .
V: TRBV5-1
DNA: TGCGCCAGCAGGAAAAATAACAGGGCACCGAACACTGAAGCTTTCTTT
CDR3: CASRKNNRAPNTEAFF

size: few
J: TRBJ2-7
D: TRBD1
V: TRBV2
DNA: TGTGCCAGTGGACAGGGCTATGAGCAGTACTTC
CDR3: CASGQGYEQYF

size: .
J: TRBJ1-1
D: .
V: TRBV6-5
DNA: TGTGCCAGCAGTTACCGTCACGGACACTCTGCTTTCTTT
CDR3: CASSYRHGHSAFF

size: .
J: TRBJ2-3
D: TRBD2
V: TRBV2
DNA: TGTGCCAGCAGTCCGGAGCGGGAAGGGGCAGATACGCAGTATTTT
CDR3: CASSPEREGADTQYF

size: once
J: TRBJ2-7
D: .
V: TRBV2
DNA: TGTGCCAGCAGTGACGGACGTCAGGGTTTGTACGAGCAGTACTTC
CDR3: CASSDGRQGLYEQYF

size: .
J: TRBJ2-5
D: TRBD1
V: TRBV14
DNA: TGTGCCAGCAGCCTGGGGGTAACAGGGGAAGAGACCCAGTACTTC
CDR3: CASSLGVTGEETQYF

size: once
J: TRBJ2-1
D: TRBD2
V: TRBV7-3
DNA: TGTGCCAGCAGCTTTCTAGCGGGAGCAAGATACAATGAGCAGTTCTTC
CDR3: CASSFLAGARYNEQFF

size: .
J: TRBJ2-7
D: .
V: TRBV19
DNA: TGTGCCAGTAGCTGGGGGAGGACAGCGGATTACGAGCAGTACTTC
CDR3: CASSWGRTADYEQYF

size: .
J: TRBJ1-1
D: .
V: TRBV28
DNA: TGTGCCAGCAGTTTATGGGGCACGGATCGGAAAGCTTTCTTT
CDR3: CASSLWGTDRKAFF

size: .
J: TRBJ1-6
D: .
V: TRBV5-5
DNA: TGTGCCAGCAGCCCGGGTTCAGGGTTCTATAATTCACCCCTCCACTTT
CDR3: CASSPGSGFYNSPLHF

size: .
J: TRBJ1-2
D: TRBD1
V: TRBV7-2
DNA: TGTGCCAGCAGCTTCGCCGGGACAGGGATTGGCTACACCTTC
CDR3: CASSFAGTGIGYTF

size: once
J: TRBJ1-1
D: TRBD1
V: TRBV5-1
DNA: TGCGCCAGCAGCTTCACAGGGGGGAACACTGAAGCTTTCTTT
CDR3: CASSFTGGNTEAFF

size: .
J: TRBJ1-5
D: TRBD1
V: TRBV30
DNA: TGTGCCTGGAGTGAAATAGGGGGCGGACAGCCCCAGCATTTT
CDR3: CAWSEIGGGQPQHF

size: .
J: TRBJ2-7
D: TRBD1
V: TRBV7-3
DNA: TGTGCCAGCAGCTCATACGGACAGGGGGGGGAGCAGTACTTC
CDR3: CASSSYGQGGEQYF

size: once
J: TRBJ2-5
D: TRBD2
V: TRBV5-1
DNA: TGCGCCAGCACCTTAGCGGGGGGGCCGGAGGAGACCCAGTACTTC
CDR3: CASTLAGGPEETQYF

size: .
J: TRBJ1-4
D: .
V: TRBV19
DNA: TGTGCCAGTAGTATGGGCATTCGGGCAACTAATGAAAAACTGTTTTTT
CDR3: CASSMGIRATNEKLFF

size: .
J: TRBJ2-7
D: TRBD1
V: TRBV12-5
DNA: TGTGCTAGTGGTTTGGGATCTCTATTGTGGGACAGGACCCACTACGAGCAGTACTTC
CDR3: CASGLGSLLWDRTHYEQYF

size: .
J: TRBJ2-6
D: .
V: TRBV9
DNA: TGTGCCAGCAGCGTAGTTGGCTTAAGCTCTGGGGCCAACGTCCTGACTTTC
CDR3: CASSVVGLSSGANVLTF

size: .
J: TRBJ1-6
D: TRBD1
V: TRBV7-8
DNA: TGTGCCAGCAGCTGGACAGGAATTTATAATTCACCCCTCCACTTT
CDR3: CASSWTGIYNSPLHF

size: .
J: TRBJ1-5
D: TRBD1
V: TRBV5-5
DNA: TGTGCCAGCAGCTTCTACCCGGGGACAGGGGGCTCCTTTAATCAGCCCCAGCATTTT
CDR3: CASSFYPGTGGSFNQPQHF